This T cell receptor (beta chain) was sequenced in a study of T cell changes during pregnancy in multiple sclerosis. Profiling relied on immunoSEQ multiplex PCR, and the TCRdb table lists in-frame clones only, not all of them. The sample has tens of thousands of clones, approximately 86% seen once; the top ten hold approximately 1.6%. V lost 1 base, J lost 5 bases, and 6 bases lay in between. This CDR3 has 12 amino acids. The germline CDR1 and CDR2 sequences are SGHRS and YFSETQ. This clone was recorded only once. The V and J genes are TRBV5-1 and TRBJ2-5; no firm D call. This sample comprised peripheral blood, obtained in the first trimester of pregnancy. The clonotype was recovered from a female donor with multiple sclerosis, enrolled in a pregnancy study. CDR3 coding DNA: TGCGCCAGCAGCTTGTCCCTGGAGACCCAGTACTTC. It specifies CASSLSLETQYF.